This note documents a single T cell receptor beta chain sequence. Authors' data handling: Estimated nucleated cell counts came from reference gene primer amplification. Sequenced by immunoSEQ multiplex PCR; TCRdb stores in-frame clones only, minus some. V and J calls and clone size are those listed in that table; D and trimming were worked out from the DNA. This sample carries 200,000 to 250,000 clones, about 89% of them seen once, and the ten largest clones take about 4%. The record originates from a study of blood T cell repertoires in COVID-19. Study members were between about 18 and 100 years old and lived in 25 or so US regions. Each participant's cohort was designated according to participant-reported clinical history. V shed 1 base, J shed 9 bases, and the junction held 12 bases outside the gene matches. The CDR3 length is 18 residues. Germline CDR1 reads MGHDK; CDR2 reads SYGVNS.

The source material was PBMCs or T cells enriched from blood (not recorded which). The receptor was derived from a woman between 25 and 40 years old who had recovered from COVID-19. This chain connects TRBV25-1 to TRBJ1-6, with 10 bases aligning to TRBD1. In DNA form, the CDR3 reads TGTGCCAGCAGTGAATCGATTTTGGGGGGACAGGGGAGTTCACCCCTCCACTTT. Translation: CASSESILGGQGSSPLHF.